This paragraph covers one T cell receptor beta chain sequence. The sample originates from a study of control samples from healthy donors and cancer patients. J was trimmed by 4 bases and V by 2 bases; bases with no gene match: 2. CDR1 and CDR2 from the germline V gene are SGHRS and YFSETQ. The CDR3 runs 15 residues. Generated by immunoSEQ multiplex PCR, the TCRdb table keeps only in-frame clones and is missing some. The sample consists of tens of thousands of clones, less than 85% of them appearing once. This sequence joins TRBV5-1 and TRBJ2-1, with 11 bases identical to TRBD2. The sequence derives from a man aged 60 to 75 in good health. Sample: blood. Here the CDR3 reads CASSFGTSGYNEQFF. CDR3 in DNA: TGCGCCAGCAGCTTCGGGACTAGCGGTTACAATGAGCAGTTCTTC.